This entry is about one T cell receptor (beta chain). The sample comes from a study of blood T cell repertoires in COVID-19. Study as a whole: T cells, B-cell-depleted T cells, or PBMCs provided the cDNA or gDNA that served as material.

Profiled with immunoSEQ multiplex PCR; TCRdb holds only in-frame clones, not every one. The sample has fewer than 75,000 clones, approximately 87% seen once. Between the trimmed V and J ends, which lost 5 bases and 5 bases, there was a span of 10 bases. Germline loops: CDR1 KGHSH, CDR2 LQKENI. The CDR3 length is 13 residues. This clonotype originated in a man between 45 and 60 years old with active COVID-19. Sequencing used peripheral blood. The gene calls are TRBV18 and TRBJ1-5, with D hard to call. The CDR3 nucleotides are TGTGCCAGCTCAAGGGAGCGGGATCAGCCCCAGCATTTT. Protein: CASSRERDQPQHF.